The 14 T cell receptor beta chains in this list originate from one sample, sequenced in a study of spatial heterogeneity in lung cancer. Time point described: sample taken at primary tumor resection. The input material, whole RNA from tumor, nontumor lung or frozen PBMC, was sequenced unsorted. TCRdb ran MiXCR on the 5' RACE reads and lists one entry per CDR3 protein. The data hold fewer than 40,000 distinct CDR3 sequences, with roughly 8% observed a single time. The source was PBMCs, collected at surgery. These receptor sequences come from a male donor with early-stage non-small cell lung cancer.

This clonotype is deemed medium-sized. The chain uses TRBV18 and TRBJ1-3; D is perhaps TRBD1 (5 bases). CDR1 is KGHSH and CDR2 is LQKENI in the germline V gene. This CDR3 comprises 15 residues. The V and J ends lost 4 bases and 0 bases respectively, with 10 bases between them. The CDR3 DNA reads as TGTGCCAGCTCACTGGGACGGAACTCTGGAAACACCATATATTTT. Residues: CASSLGRNSGNTIYF. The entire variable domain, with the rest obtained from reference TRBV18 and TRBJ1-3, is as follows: NAGVMQNPRHLVRRRGQEARLRCSPMKGHSHVYWYRQLPEEGLKFMVYLQKENIIDESGMPKERFSAEFPKEGPSILRIQQVVRGDSAAYFCASSLGRNSGNTIYFGEGSWLTVV.

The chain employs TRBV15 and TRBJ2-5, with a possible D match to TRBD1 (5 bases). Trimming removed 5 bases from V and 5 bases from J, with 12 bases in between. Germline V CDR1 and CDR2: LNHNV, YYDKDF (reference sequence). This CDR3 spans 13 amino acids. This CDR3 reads CATSSGLGETQYF. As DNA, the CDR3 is TGTGCCACCAGCTCAGGGCTGGGTGAGACCCAGTACTTC.

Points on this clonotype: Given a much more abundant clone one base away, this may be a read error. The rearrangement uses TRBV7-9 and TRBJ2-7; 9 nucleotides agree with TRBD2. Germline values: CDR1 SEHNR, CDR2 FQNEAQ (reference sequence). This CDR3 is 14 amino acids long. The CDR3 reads CASSPSGASYDQYF. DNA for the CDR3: TGTGCCAGCAGCCCTAGCGGGGCATCCTACGACCAGTACTTC.

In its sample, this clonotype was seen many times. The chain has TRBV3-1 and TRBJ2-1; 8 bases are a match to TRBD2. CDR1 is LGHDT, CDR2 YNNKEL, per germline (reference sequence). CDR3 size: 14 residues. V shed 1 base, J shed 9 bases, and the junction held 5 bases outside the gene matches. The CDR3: CASSQGTGLVEQFF. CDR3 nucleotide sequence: TGTGCCAGCAGCCAAGGGACGGGACTAGTTGAGCAGTTCTTC.

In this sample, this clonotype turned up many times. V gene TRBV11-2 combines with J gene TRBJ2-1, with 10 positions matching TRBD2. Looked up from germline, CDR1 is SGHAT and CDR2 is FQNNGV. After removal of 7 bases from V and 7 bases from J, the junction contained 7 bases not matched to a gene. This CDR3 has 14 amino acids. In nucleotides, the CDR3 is TGTGCCAGCAACACGGGACTAGCGAATAATGAGCAGTTCTTC. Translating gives CASNTGLANNEQFF.

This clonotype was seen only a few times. In DNA form, the CDR3 reads TGTGCCAGCAGCTCACCGGGACAGGGGTACACAGATACGCAGTATTTT. Amino acid sequence: CASSSPGQGYTDTQYF. The chain links TRBV7-9 to TRBJ2-3; 10 bases map to TRBD1. Germline V gives CDR1 SEHNR, CDR2 FQNEAQ (reference sequence). There are 16 residues in the CDR3. With V trimmed by 4 bases and J by 2 bases, 6 bases remained unmatched.

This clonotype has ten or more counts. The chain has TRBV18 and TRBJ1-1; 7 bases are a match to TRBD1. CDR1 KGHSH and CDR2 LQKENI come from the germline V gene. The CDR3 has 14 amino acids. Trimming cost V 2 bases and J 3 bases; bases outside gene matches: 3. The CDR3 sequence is CASSPRGLDTEAFF. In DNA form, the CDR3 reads TGTGCCAGCTCACCAAGGGGGCTGGACACTGAAGCTTTCTTT.

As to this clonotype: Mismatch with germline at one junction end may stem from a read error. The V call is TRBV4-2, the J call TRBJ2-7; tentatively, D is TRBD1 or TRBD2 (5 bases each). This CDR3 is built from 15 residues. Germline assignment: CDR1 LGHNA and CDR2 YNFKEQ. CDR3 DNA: TGTGCCAGCAACCAAGATCGGGACGGAGGTTACGAGCAGTACTTC. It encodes CASNQDRDGGYEQYF.

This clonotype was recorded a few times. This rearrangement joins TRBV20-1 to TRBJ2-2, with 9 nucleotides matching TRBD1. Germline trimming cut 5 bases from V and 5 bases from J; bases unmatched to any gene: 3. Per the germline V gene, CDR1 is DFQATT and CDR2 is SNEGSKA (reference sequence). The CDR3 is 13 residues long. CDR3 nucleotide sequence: TGCAGTGCTCCCGGACAGGGGACCGGGGAGCTGTTTTTT. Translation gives CSAPGQGTGELFF.

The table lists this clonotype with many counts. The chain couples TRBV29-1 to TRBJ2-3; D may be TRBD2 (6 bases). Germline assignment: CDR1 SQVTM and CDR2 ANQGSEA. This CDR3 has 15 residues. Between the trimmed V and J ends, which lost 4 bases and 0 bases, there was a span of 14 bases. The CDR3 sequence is CSVGPRRGSTDTQYF. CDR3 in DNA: TGCAGCGTTGGACCCCGGAGGGGCAGCACAGATACGCAGTATTTT.

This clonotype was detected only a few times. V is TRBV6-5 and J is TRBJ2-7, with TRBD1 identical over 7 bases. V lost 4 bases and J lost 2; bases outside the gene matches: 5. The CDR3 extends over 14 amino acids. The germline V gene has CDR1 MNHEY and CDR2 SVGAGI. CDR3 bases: TGTGCCAGCAGTTCAACAGGGGTTCCCTACGAGCAGTACGTC. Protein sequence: CASSSTGVPYEQYV.

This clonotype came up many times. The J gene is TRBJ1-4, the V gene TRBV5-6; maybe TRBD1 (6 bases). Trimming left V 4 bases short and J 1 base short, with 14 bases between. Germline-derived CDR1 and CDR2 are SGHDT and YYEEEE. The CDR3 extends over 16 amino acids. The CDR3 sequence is CASSVQGLQTNEKLFF. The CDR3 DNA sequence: TGTGCCAGCAGCGTACAGGGACTACAAACTAATGAAAAACTGTTTTTT.

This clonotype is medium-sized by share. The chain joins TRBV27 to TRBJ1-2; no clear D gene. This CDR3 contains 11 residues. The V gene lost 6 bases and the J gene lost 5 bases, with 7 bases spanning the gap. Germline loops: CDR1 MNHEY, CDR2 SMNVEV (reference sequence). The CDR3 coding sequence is TGTGCCAGCAGCTACACGTATGGCTACACCTTC. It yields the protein CASSYTYGYTF.

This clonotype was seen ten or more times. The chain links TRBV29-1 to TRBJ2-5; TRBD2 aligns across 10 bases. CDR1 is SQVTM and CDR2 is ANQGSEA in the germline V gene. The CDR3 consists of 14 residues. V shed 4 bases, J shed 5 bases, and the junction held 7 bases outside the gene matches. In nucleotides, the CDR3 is TGCAGCGTTGGGGCTAGCGGGAGTGGTGAGACCCAGTACTTC. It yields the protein CSVGASGSGETQYF.